What follows are 13 T cell receptor beta chains derived from one specimen sequenced in a study of cytotoxic CD8 clonotypes in ibrutinib-treated CLL. Assay: immunoSEQ multiplex PCR; the TCRdb copy retains only in-frame clones and omits some. This sample carries 50,000 to 65,000 clones, approximately 54% of them seen once, and the ten largest clones take approximately 14%. The source was PBMCs, collected after 12 months of ibrutinib treatment. All receptors derive from a human donor with chronic lymphocytic leukemia.

The chain carries TRBV29-1 and TRBJ2-1, with D possibly called TRBD1 or TRBD2 (5 bases each). V was shortened by 2 bases and J by 7 bases, with 18 bases between the two germline ends. CDR1 is SQVTM, CDR2 ANQGSEA, per germline. This CDR3 spans 15 amino acids. The CDR3 nucleotides read TGCAGCGTTGAAAAGTGGGACGATAAACCTAATGAGCAGTTCTTC. Translated, it gives CSVEKWDDKPNEQFF.

The chain couples TRBV6-1 to TRBJ1-5, with D tentatively TRBD1 (5 bases). The germline CDR1 and CDR2 sequences are MNHNS and SASEGT. Trimming left V 2 bases short and J 7 bases short, with 6 bases between. The CDR3 is made up of 12 amino acids. The chain's CDR3 is CASSEWGQPQHF. CDR3 DNA sequence: TGTGCCAGCAGTGAATGGGGCCAGCCCCAGCATTTT.

The sample holds a few counts of this clone. The chain has TRBV30 and TRBJ2-2, with a weak D call TRBD2 (6 bases). Looked up from germline, CDR1 is GTSNPN and CDR2 is SVGIG (reference sequence). V dropped 8 bases and J dropped 2 bases, with 12 bases sitting between them. The CDR3 has 13 amino acids. CDR3 sequence reads: CARGLANTGELFF. The CDR3 nucleotides read TGTGCCCGGGGACTGGCAAACACCGGGGAGCTGTTTTTT.

The chain couples TRBV7-8 to TRBJ2-1; 11 bases line up with TRBD2. The CDR3 spans 17 residues. Germline values: CDR1 SGHVS, CDR2 FQNEAQ. Trimming at V came to 4 bases and at J to 9 bases, leaving 14 bases not matched to a gene. The DNA of the CDR3 is TGTGCCAGCAGCTCGACCCCCTTAGCGGGGGGGCGTATTGAGCAGTTCTTC. Its translation: CASSSTPLAGGRIEQFF.

This clone was counted at least ten times. The rearrangement links TRBV10-3 to TRBJ1-1; perhaps TRBD1 as D (6 bases). With 5 bases removed from V and 0 bases from J, the gap between germline ends came to 22 bases. Germline CDR1 and CDR2: ENHRY and SYGVKD. This CDR3 has 18 amino acids. As DNA, the CDR3 is TGTGCCATCAGTCCTTTCCAGTACAGGGCGCACGTGAACACTGAAGCTTTCTTT. The encoded protein is CAISPFQYRAHVNTEAFF.

This chain links TRBV4-2 with TRBJ2-3; D is unresolved. The CDR3 extends over 13 amino acids. The ends were cut back, 3 bases at V and 0 bases at J, with 4 bases in the middle. Germline V gene lookup returns CDR1 LGHNA and CDR2 YNFKEQ. The CDR3 loop is CASSQGSTDTQYF. For the CDR3, the DNA is TGTGCCAGCAGCCAGGGAAGCACAGATACGCAGTATTTT.

The chain employs TRBV28 and TRBJ2-5, with 8 bases aligning to TRBD2. This CDR3 is built from 14 residues. Germline CDR1 MDHEN, CDR2 SYDVKM. V gave up 9 bases and J gave up 1 base; unmatched junction bases: 7. The CDR3 reads CASRYTSGQETQYF. CDR3 DNA: TGTGCCAGTCGGTACACTAGCGGCCAAGAGACCCAGTACTTC.

This clone was picked up many times. J is TRBJ1-2 and V is TRBV28; D is ambiguous. This CDR3 is built from 11 residues. Germline V CDR1 and CDR2: MDHEN, SYDVKM. Trimming removed 3 bases from V and 10 bases from J, with 9 bases in between. The CDR3 DNA reads as TGTGCCAGCAGTTTCGATGAGGACTACACCTTC. This sequence encodes CASSFDEDYTF.

In its sample, this clone ranks as medium-sized (0.01 to 0.1%). The chain couples TRBV4-1 to TRBJ1-6; D is undetermined. The CDR3 contains 12 residues. The germline CDR1 and CDR2 sequences are MGHRA and YSYEKL. Deletions cut 3 bases from V and 10 bases from J, with 7 bases between. CDR3: CASSQVGSPLHF. The CDR3 DNA follows: TGCGCCAGCAGCCAGGTTGGGTCACCCCTCCACTTT.

CDR3 protein: CASSLTIGTTDTQYF. The CDR3 nucleotides are TGTGCCAGCAGCTTAACGATTGGGACCACAGATACGCAGTATTTT. This chain joins TRBV7-6 and TRBJ2-3, with D perhaps matching TRBD1 or TRBD2 (5 bases each). The CDR3 sequence is 15 residues long. The germline V gene encodes CDR1 SGHVS and CDR2 FNYEAQ. Trimming removed 2 bases from V and 2 bases from J, with 11 bases in between.

The V call is TRBV19, the J call TRBJ2-7; D remains unclear. CDR1 LNHDA and CDR2 SQIVND come from the germline V gene (reference sequence). V gave up 8 bases and J gave up 9 bases, with 20 bases separating them. The CDR3 runs 13 residues. CDR3 nucleotides: TGTGCCAGTGGGCAGGCGATGGGGTCGGGGCAGTACTTC. Translation: CASGQAMGSGQYF.

The chain employs TRBV5-6 and TRBJ2-5; TRBD1 agrees at 10 bases. This CDR3 has 15 amino acids. Germline V gene sequence: CDR1 SGHDT, CDR2 YYEEEE. Trimming at V came to 4 bases and at J to 5 bases, leaving 8 bases not matched to a gene. The CDR3 DNA sequence: TGTGCCAGCAGCCCCCCAGGACAGGGGGGGGAGACCCAGTACTTC. Translated: CASSPPGQGGETQYF.

This clone was seen a few times. V is TRBV7-8 and J is TRBJ2-5; D is possibly TRBD1 or TRBD2 (5 bases each). Trimming removed 2 bases from V and 5 bases from J, with 15 bases in between. The length of the CDR3 is 15 residues. CDR1 and CDR2 from the germline V gene are SGHVS and FQNEAQ. CDR3 amino acids: CASSLFSPGRETQYF. The CDR3 nucleotides are TGTGCCAGCAGCTTATTCAGTCCGGGACGGGAGACCCAGTACTTC.